This T cell receptor (beta chain) appears in the sequencing data of a study of blood T cell repertoires in COVID-19. Source study methods: Amplification of reference gene primers was used by the study to estimate nucleated cell counts. The method was immunoSEQ multiplex PCR; TCRdb's version includes in-frame clones alone and lacks a portion of them. For V, J and clone size, that table is used; D and trimming come from the DNA. The table includes roughly 14,000 clones, roughly nine tenths detected once. Germline V CDR1 and CDR2: MNHEY, SMNVEV (reference sequence). CDR3 size: 14 residues. V was clipped by 3 bases and J by 4 bases; unmatched bases: 4.

The sequence was collected from a man aged 55 to 70 with acute or convalescent COVID-19. The chain links TRBV27 to TRBJ2-3; 7 bases fit TRBD1. Sequenced material: peripheral blood. The CDR3 sequence: CASSFLGQADTQYF. CDR3 nucleotide sequence: TGTGCCAGCAGTTTCCTCGGACAGGCAGATACGCAGTATTTT.